This T cell receptor (beta chain) appears in the sequencing data of a study of T cells in Graves' hyperthyroidism and ophthalmopathy. There were TCR beta CDR3 regions amplified from RNA transcripts. HTBI primers were employed in a first-round RT-PCR of the TCR CDR3. TCRdb re-derived calls from the multiplex PCR reads in MiXCR, one entry per CDR3 protein. The table records about 300,000 distinct CDR3 sequences, about an eighth of them present only once. The germline V gene encodes CDR1 SNHLY and CDR2 FYNNEI. CDR3 length equals 14 residues. Trimming stripped 3 bases from V and 1 base from J, with 9 bases between. This clonotype was counted at least ten times. The antigen remains undetermined. Study-wide findings and caveats: Model-based prediction identified ophthalmopathy a median around 6.7 months prior to its onset.

Graves' hyperthyroidism was deemed stable given no ophthalmopathy progression within 18 months. Material for sequencing was blood. The clonotype originates from a woman between 40 and 50 years old with Graves' hyperthyroidism. This chain connects TRBV2 to TRBJ1-2; D gene ambiguous. The CDR3 loop reads CASSEQYFNYGYTF. The CDR3 nucleotides are TGTGCCAGCAGTGAGCAGTACTTTAACTATGGCTACACCTTC. The full variable domain, its missing parts supplied by reference TRBV2 and TRBJ1-2, is EPEVTQTPSHQVTQMGQEVILRCVPISNHLYFYWYRQILGQKVEFLVSFYNNEISEKSEIFDDQFSVERPDGSNFTLKIRSTKLEDSAMYFCASSEQYFNYGYTFGSGTRLTVV.